The 30 T cell receptor beta chains listed next were all sequenced from one sample in a study of blood T cell repertoires in COVID-19. Assay: immunoSEQ multiplex PCR; the TCRdb copy retains only in-frame clones and omits some. The sample gives about 260,000 clones, approximately 82% of which show up once; 1.5% to 2% is in the top ten. Sample: peripheral blood. Every receptor here comes from a woman over 75 with acute or convalescent COVID-19.

CDR3 coding DNA: TGCGCCAGCAGCTTACGACAGGGGTCAGCCAAAAACATTCAGTACTTC. This sequence encodes CASSLRQGSAKNIQYF. V is TRBV23-1 and J is TRBJ2-4, with 8 bases that match TRBD1. TRBV23-1 is flagged as an ORF with uncertain function. The CDR3 runs to 16 residues. V dropped 6 bases and J dropped 0; count of bases not matched to a gene: 7.

This chain joins TRBV19 and TRBJ1-2, with 7 bases matching TRBD1. Germline V gene lookup returns CDR1 LNHDA and CDR2 SQIVND (reference sequence). The CDR3 is 13 residues long. The J segment lost 4 bases and the V segment lost 5 bases, leaving 4 bases of the junction unmatched. The CDR3 spells CASSAYRGYGYTF. The CDR3 DNA is TGTGCCAGTAGTGCATACAGGGGCTATGGCTACACCTTC.

This clone appeared a single time. V and J are TRBV7-2 and TRBJ2-3, with 11 bases lining up with TRBD2. In germline, CDR1 is SGHTA, CDR2 FQGNSA. The CDR3 is 15 amino acids. The trim removed 6 bases at V and 5 bases at J, leaving 7 bases unmatched. The CDR3 DNA is TGTGCCAGCAGGCCACTAGCGGGAGAGGTAGATACGCAGTATTTT. Amino acids: CASRPLAGEVDTQYF.

This chain connects TRBV7-2 to TRBJ2-3; 8 bases agree with TRBD2. V shed 5 bases, J shed 0 bases, and the junction held 7 bases outside the gene matches. CDR3 length equals 16 residues. Per the germline V gene, CDR1 is SGHTA and CDR2 is FQGNSA. The DNA for the CDR3 is TGTGCCAGCAGCCTACTAGCGGCCCCTAGCACAGATACGCAGTATTTT. Residues: CASSLLAAPSTDTQYF.

This chain uses TRBV7-2 with TRBJ2-5; 7 positions match TRBD2. CDR1 and CDR2 (germline): SGHTA, FQGNSA. J gave up 5 bases and V 3 bases, and 9 bases lay outside the gene matches. CDR3 size: 15 residues. In nucleotides, the CDR3 is TGTGCCAGCAGCTTTTCCGGGACTAAATCCGAGACCCAGTACTTC. Translating gives CASSFSGTKSETQYF. Full variable domain (remainder filled in from reference TRBV7-2 and TRBJ2-5): GAGVSQSPSNKVTEKGKDVELRCDPISGHTALYWYRQSLGQGLEFLIYFQGNSAPDKSGLPSDRFSAERTGGSVSTLTIQRTQQEDSAVYLCASSFSGTKSETQYFGPGTRLLVL.

The chain combines TRBV9 with TRBJ2-3; D is undetermined. Germline values: CDR1 SGDLS, CDR2 YYNGEE. V was pared by 0 bases and J by 10 bases, with 15 bases between. This CDR3 comprises 14 residues. Here the CDR3 reads CASSVGSLDNAQYF. The CDR3 coding sequence is TGTGCCAGCAGCGTAGGGTCCCTAGATAATGCGCAGTATTTT.

This clone has just a few counts. The CDR3 coding sequence is TGTGCCAGCAGCTTACAAAATCAGGAGCAGTACTTC. Its translation: CASSLQNQEQYF. The chain carries TRBV7-8 and TRBJ2-7; no clear D gene. CDR3 length equals 12 residues. Looked up from germline, CDR1 is SGHVS and CDR2 is FQNEAQ. Deletions cut 2 bases from V and 7 bases from J, with 9 bases between.

The V call is TRBV7-8, the J call TRBJ1-5; 10 nucleotides line up with TRBD1. After removal of 3 bases from V and 2 bases from J, the junction contained 4 bases not matched to a gene. The CDR3 is 16 amino acids. The V gene's germline CDR1 is SGHVS and CDR2 FQNEAQ. For the CDR3, the DNA is TGTGCCAGCAGCTTGGCAGGGACAGGGGGCAATCAGCCCCAGCATTTT. This codes for CASSLAGTGGNQPQHF.

The CDR3 nucleotides read TGTGCCAGCAGCGAGGGGACAGGCAAGGGAGTGAGAAATTCACCCCTCCACTTT. This translates into CASSEGTGKGVRNSPLHF. The rearrangement uses TRBV9 and TRBJ1-6; TRBD1 matches 8 bases. The CDR3 loop spans 18 amino acids. Germline V gene sequence: CDR1 SGDLS, CDR2 YYNGEE. V shed 3 bases and J 7 bases; nucleotides not matched to a gene: 15.

This sequence joins TRBV7-9 and TRBJ1-1; 7 positions match TRBD1. The ends lost 0 bases at V and 0 bases at J; junction bases unmatched: 1. The CDR3 is 15 amino acids. In germline, CDR1 is SEHNR, CDR2 FQNEAQ (reference sequence). The CDR3, as DNA: TGTGCCAGCAGCTTAGCCACAGGGGTGAACACTGAAGCTTTCTTT. This translates into CASSLATGVNTEAFF.

The chain joins TRBV5-6 to TRBJ1-2, with D maybe TRBD1 (5 bases). The CDR3 runs 13 residues. The V gene's germline CDR1 is SGHDT and CDR2 YYEEEE. V dropped 3 bases and J dropped 6 bases, with 12 bases sitting between them. CDR3 DNA: TGTGCCAGCAGCTGGAATCGACAGAATGGCTACACCTTC. Residues: CASSWNRQNGYTF.

The chain carries TRBV10-3 and TRBJ2-2, with 8 bases aligning to TRBD2. The length of the CDR3 is 18 residues. V dropped 3 bases and J dropped 1; count of bases not matched to a gene: 10. In germline, CDR1 is ENHRY, CDR2 SYGVKD. As DNA, the CDR3 is TGTGCCATCAGTGAAGAACCTCCGGGAGGGATGAACACCGGGGAGCTGTTTTTT. This sequence encodes CAISEEPPGGMNTGELFF.

The rearrangement uses TRBV6-5 and TRBJ1-1; D remains ambiguous. Looked up from germline, CDR1 is MNHEY and CDR2 is SVGAGI. The CDR3 sequence is 13 residues long. With 11 bases removed from V and 0 bases from J, the gap between germline ends came to 13 bases. The CDR3 nucleotides read TGTGCCGCGGAGGCGCGGTTGAACACTGAAGCTTTCTTT. This translates into CAAEARLNTEAFF.

As for this clone: Distinct nucleotide sequences in the sample also encode this CDR3. This chain joins TRBV9 and TRBJ1-4; 10 positions match TRBD1. This CDR3 is 15 amino acids long. The trim removed 3 bases at V and 8 bases at J, leaving 7 bases unmatched. Germline CDR1 reads SGDLS; CDR2 reads YYNGEE. CDR3 nucleotide sequence: TGTGCCAGCAGCGCGCGGACAGGGGGAGGGGAAAAACTGTTTTTT. Translated: CASSARTGGGEKLFF.

This clone occurred once. The chain carries TRBV7-3 and TRBJ2-7, with TRBD2 matching over 7 bases. Germline values: CDR1 SGHTA, CDR2 FQGTGA. V lost 3 bases to trimming and J lost 5 bases; unmatched junction nucleotides: 4. This CDR3 is 13 amino acids long. Here the CDR3 reads CASSFLGGDEQYF. In DNA form, the CDR3 reads TGTGCCAGCAGCTTCTTGGGAGGGGACGAGCAGTACTTC. The full variable domain, completed using reference TRBV7-3 and TRBJ2-7, is GAGVSQTPSNKVTEKGKYVELRCDPISGHTALYWYRQSLGQGPEFLIYFQGTGAADDSGLPNDRFFAVRPEGSVSTLKIQRTERGDSAVYLCASSFLGGDEQYFGPGTRLTVT.

The chain employs TRBV24-1 and TRBJ2-2; the D gene is possibly TRBD2 (5 bases). Germline V gene sequence: CDR1 KGHDR, CDR2 SFDVKD. The CDR3 runs to 16 residues. V was trimmed by 5 bases and J by 0 bases, leaving 12 bases between them. This CDR3 is CATSGGPDANTGELFF. The CDR3 bases are TGTGCCACCAGTGGCGGGCCAGACGCGAACACCGGGGAGCTGTTTTTT.

The gene calls are TRBV7-2 and TRBJ1-5; D might be TRBD1 (5 bases). CDR3 length: 13 residues. Trimming cost V 4 bases and J 7 bases, with 11 bases left between them. Germline CDR1 and CDR2: SGHTA and FQGNSA. The CDR3 sequence: CASSSSDSQPQHF. CDR3 coding DNA: TGTGCCAGCAGCTCGTCTGACAGCCAGCCCCAGCATTTT.

J is TRBJ2-1 and V is TRBV19, with TRBD2 identical over 8 bases. The trim removed 5 bases at V and 2 bases at J, leaving 5 bases unmatched. Germline CDR1 LNHDA, CDR2 SQIVND (reference sequence). The CDR3 loop spans 15 amino acids. The CDR3 DNA reads as TGTGCCAGTAGTGCTCCTAGCGGGCCCTACAATGAGCAGTTCTTC. The encoded protein is CASSAPSGPYNEQFF. Using reference TRBV19 and TRBJ2-1 for the parts outside the CDR3, the full variable domain is DGGITQSPKYLFRKEGQNVTLSCEQNLNHDAMYWYRQDPGQGLRLIYYSQIVNDFQKGDIAEGYSVSREKKESFPLTVTSAQKNPTAFYLCASSAPSGPYNEQFFGPGTRLTVL.

In this sample, this clone turned up once. The chain is built from TRBV6-6 and TRBJ1-2; TRBD1 matches at 8 bases. Trimming cost V 5 bases and J 2 bases; bases outside gene matches: 13. The CDR3 is 17 residues long. Per germline, CDR1 MNHNY and CDR2 SVGAGI (reference sequence). CDR3 region: CASSPIFGGDRNYGYTF. DNA of the CDR3: TGTGCCAGCAGTCCTATTTTCGGCGGGGACAGGAACTATGGCTACACCTTC.

CDR3 DNA sequence: TGTGCCAGCAGTGAATGGCCTAGCGCTTACGAGCAGTACTTC. This translates into CASSEWPSAYEQYF. The rearrangement uses TRBV6-1 and TRBJ2-7; tentative D call: TRBD2 (6 bases). V dropped 2 bases and J dropped 4 bases, with 12 bases sitting between them. Germline V CDR1 and CDR2: MNHNS, SASEGT. The CDR3 consists of 14 residues.

The chain employs TRBV2 and TRBJ2-1, with 7 bases lining up with TRBD1. V gave up 3 bases and J gave up 7 bases; unmatched junction bases: 6. In germline, CDR1 is SNHLY, CDR2 FYNNEI. The CDR3 contains 14 residues. The CDR3 spells CASSEELTGNEQFF. The CDR3 DNA is TGTGCCAGCAGTGAGGAGTTGACAGGGAATGAGCAGTTCTTC.

In its sample, this clone was seen once. The gene calls are TRBV18 and TRBJ2-7, with D unresolved. V was shortened by 3 bases and J by 0 bases, with 21 bases between the two germline ends. There are 18 residues in the CDR3. CDR1 and CDR2 (germline): KGHSH, LQKENI. CDR3 protein: CASSPTQARASSSYEQYF. Here the CDR3 DNA reads TGTGCCAGCTCACCCACCCAAGCGAGAGCCTCGAGCTCCTACGAGCAGTACTTC.

The CDR3 protein is CASSPIGGFGETQYF. As DNA, the CDR3 is TGTGCCAGCAGCCCGATCGGGGGGTTCGGAGAGACCCAGTACTTC. V and J are TRBV7-3 and TRBJ2-5; 7 bases match TRBD2. Trimming took 5 bases from V and 4 from J; bases not matched to a gene: 10. CDR3 size: 15 residues. Germline lookup yields CDR1 SGHTA and CDR2 FQGTGA.

The chain recombines TRBV6-5 with TRBJ2-4; 14 bases agree with TRBD2. Germline lookup yields CDR1 MNHEY and CDR2 SVGAGI. The CDR3 length is 15 residues. Trimming removed 6 bases from V and 8 bases from J; junction bases left unmatched: 6. CDR3 nucleotide sequence: TGTGCCAGCAGCCTCCCGGGACTAGCGGGAGACATTCAGTACTTC. Protein: CASSLPGLAGDIQYF.

The rearrangement links TRBV5-1 to TRBJ1-1, with D perhaps matching TRBD1 (6 bases). This CDR3 is built from 16 residues. The germline CDR1 and CDR2 sequences are SGHRS and YFSETQ. Trimming stripped 6 bases from V and 2 bases from J, with 20 bases between. CDR3 in DNA: TGCGCCAGCACAAGGACAGCTGATAGGGGTAACACTGAAGCTTTCTTT. Protein product: CASTRTADRGNTEAFF.

The CDR3: CASSKREQGSYGYTF. CDR3 bases: TGTGCCAGCAGCAAAAGGGAACAGGGGTCCTATGGCTACACCTTC. The chain couples TRBV21-1 to TRBJ1-2; the table's D call TRBD1 went unverified against the DNA. TRBV21-1 is tagged as a pseudogene. There are 15 residues in the CDR3.

This chain joins TRBV11-3 and TRBJ2-5; 7 positions match TRBD1. Germline lookup yields CDR1 SGHNT and CDR2 YENEEA. This CDR3 has 13 residues. Germline trimming cut 4 bases from V and 2 bases from J; bases unmatched to any gene: 1. CDR3 DNA: TGTGCCAGCAGCTGGGGACAGCAAGAGACCCAGTACTTC. Its protein is CASSWGQQETQYF. The entire variable domain, with the rest obtained from reference TRBV11-3 and TRBJ2-5, is as follows: EAGVVQSPRYKIIEKKQPVAFWCNPISGHNTLYWYLQNLGQGPELLIRYENEEAVDDSQLPKDRFSAERLKGVDSTLKIQPAELGDSAVYLCASSWGQQETQYFGPGTRLLVL.

The rearrangement uses TRBV5-5 and TRBJ2-1, with a possible D match to TRBD2 (6 bases). Trimming cost V 4 bases and J 9 bases, with 14 bases left between them. The V gene's germline CDR1 is SGHKS and CDR2 YYEKEE (reference sequence). The CDR3 is made up of 13 amino acids. The CDR3 nucleotides read TGTGCCAGCAGCCCCGACCGCGGGACTGAGCAGTTCTTC. This gives the protein CASSPDRGTEQFF.

The chain uses TRBV15 and TRBJ1-4; 9 bases are a match to TRBD1. The CDR3 is 15 residues long. V lost 6 bases and J lost 4; bases outside the gene matches: 6. CDR1 and CDR2 from the germline V gene are LNHNV and YYDKDF (reference sequence). The CDR3 DNA is TGTGCCACCAGTCACGGGGACAGGGATAATGAAAAACTGTTTTTT. Its protein product is CATSHGDRDNEKLFF. The variable domain in full, completed from reference TRBV15 and TRBJ1-4, reads DAMVIQNPRYQVTQFGKPVTLSCSQTLNHNVMYWYQQKSSQAPKLLFHYYDKDFNNEADTPDNFQSRRPNTSFCFLDIRSPGLGDTAMYLCATSHGDRDNEKLFFGSGTQLSVL.

The V gene is TRBV27, the J gene TRBJ1-5, with TRBD1 as a possible D gene (6 bases). V was cut by 0 bases and J by 1 base, with 10 bases left in between. This CDR3 region has 16 residues. Germline V gives CDR1 MNHEY, CDR2 SMNVEV (reference sequence). The chain's CDR3 is CASSLSQGGSNQPQHF. For the CDR3, the DNA is TGTGCCAGCAGTTTATCACAGGGTGGGAGCAATCAGCCCCAGCATTTT.